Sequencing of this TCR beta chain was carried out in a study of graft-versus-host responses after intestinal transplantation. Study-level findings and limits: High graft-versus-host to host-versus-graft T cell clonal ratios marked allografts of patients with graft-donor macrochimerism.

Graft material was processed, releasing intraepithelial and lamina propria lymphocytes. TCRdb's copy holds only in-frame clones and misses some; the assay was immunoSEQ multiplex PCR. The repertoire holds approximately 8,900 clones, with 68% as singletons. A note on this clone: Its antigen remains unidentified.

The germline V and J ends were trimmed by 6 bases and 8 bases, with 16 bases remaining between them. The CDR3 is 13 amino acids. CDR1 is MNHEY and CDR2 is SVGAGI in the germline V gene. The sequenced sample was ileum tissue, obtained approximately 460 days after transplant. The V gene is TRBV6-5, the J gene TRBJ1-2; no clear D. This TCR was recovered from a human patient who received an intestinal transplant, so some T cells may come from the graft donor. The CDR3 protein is CASSPDGVGGYTF. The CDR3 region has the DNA TGTGCCAGCAGCCCTGACGGGGTAGGGGGCTACACCTTC.